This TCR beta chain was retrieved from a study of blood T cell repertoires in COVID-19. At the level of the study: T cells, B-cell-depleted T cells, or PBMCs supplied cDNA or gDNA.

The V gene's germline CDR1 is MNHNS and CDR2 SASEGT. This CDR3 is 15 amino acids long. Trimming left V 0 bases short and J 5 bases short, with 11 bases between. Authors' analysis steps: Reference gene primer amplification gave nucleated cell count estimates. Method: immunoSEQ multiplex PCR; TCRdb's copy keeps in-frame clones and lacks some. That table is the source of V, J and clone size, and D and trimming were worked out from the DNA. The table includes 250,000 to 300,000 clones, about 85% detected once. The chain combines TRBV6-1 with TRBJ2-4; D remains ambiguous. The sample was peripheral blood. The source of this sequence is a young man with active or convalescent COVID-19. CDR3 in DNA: TGTGCCAGCAGTGAAGCTTGGTCTGGGCAAAACATTCAGTACTTC. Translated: CASSEAWSGQNIQYF.